One and the same sample provided the 15 T cell receptor beta chains below, sequenced in a study of T cell responses to AZD1222 COVID-19 vaccine. The protocol was immunoSEQ multiplex PCR, while the TCRdb copy is restricted to in-frame clones and leaves out a portion. The table shows about 110,000 clones, with more than 90% occurring only once. Source: peripheral blood, taken 28 days after the second AZD1222 dose. The receptors were sampled from an adult who received the AZD1222 COVID-19 vaccine.

V is TRBV12-5 and J is TRBJ1-1, with a weak D call TRBD1 (6 bases). The CDR3 loop spans 15 amino acids. Germline lookup yields CDR1 LGHNT and CDR2 FRNRAP. Trimming pared 6 bases from V and 4 bases from J, leaving 18 bases between. The CDR3, as DNA: TGTGCTAGTGGGCGATCCTTTGGGGGCCTCACTGAAGCTTTCTTT. Protein sequence: CASGRSFGGLTEAFF.

The rearrangement joins TRBV27 to TRBJ2-7; 7 bases line up with TRBD2. V lost 4 bases and J lost 1; bases outside the gene matches: 4. CDR3 length equals 14 residues. Germline V gene sequence: CDR1 MNHEY, CDR2 SMNVEV (reference sequence). CDR3 DNA sequence: TGTGCCAGCAGTTGGTGGGGGGGGTCCTACGAGCAGTACTTC. This translates into CASSWWGGSYEQYF.

The chain links TRBV29-1 to TRBJ1-1; D not resolved. This CDR3 spans 11 amino acids. V was trimmed by 6 bases and J by 6 bases, leaving 11 bases between them. Germline assignment: CDR1 SQVTM and CDR2 ANQGSEA. The CDR3 DNA is TGCAGCGTCTCCGAACGTTCTGAAGCTTTCTTT. Translation: CSVSERSEAFF.

This chain connects TRBV5-1 to TRBJ2-7, with D possibly being TRBD1 (6 bases). V lost 4 bases and J 3 bases, leaving 11 bases between the germline ends. This CDR3 contains 13 residues. Germline CDR1 and CDR2: SGHRS and YFSETQ. DNA for the CDR3: TGCGCCAGCAGCAGGACAGTAGACTACGAGCAGTACTTC. It is translated as CASSRTVDYEQYF.

The V call is TRBV6-2 or TRBV6-3, the J call TRBJ2-1; 11 positions match TRBD2. The germline V gene has CDR1 MNHEY and CDR2 SVGEGT. The CDR3 runs 20 residues. V lost 2 bases, J lost 0 bases, and 12 bases stayed unmatched. CDR3 DNA: TGTGCCAGCAGTTACAGGGAACTAGCGGGGGAGACGAGCTCCTACAATGAGCAGTTCTTC. Its translation: CASSYRELAGETSSYNEQFF.

A remark on this clone: The identical CDR3 is also encoded by other nucleotide sequences in the sample. The CDR3 here is CASSFGRGYGYTF. The CDR3 DNA reads as TGTGCCAGCAGCTTCGGTCGGGGTTATGGCTACACCTTC. This chain joins TRBV7-8 and TRBJ1-2; D unresolved. Per the germline V gene, CDR1 is SGHVS and CDR2 is FQNEAQ. The V gene lost 3 bases and the J gene lost 5 bases, with 10 bases spanning the gap. The CDR3 spans 13 residues.

V usage is TRBV7-2 and J usage is TRBJ1-1; D might be TRBD1 (5 bases). There are 14 residues in the CDR3. V shed 3 bases and J shed 1 base, with 9 bases lying between them. Germline CDR1 is SGHTA and CDR2 is FQGNSA. The CDR3, as DNA: TGTGCCAGCAGCTTGGGACTGAGGAACACTGAAGCTTTCTTT. Protein: CASSLGLRNTEAFF.

The V call is TRBV7-9, the J call TRBJ1-2; no clear D gene. The V and J ends lost 2 bases and 1 base respectively, with 5 bases between them. Germline CDR1 reads SEHNR; CDR2 reads FQNEAQ (reference sequence). The CDR3 has 13 amino acids. The CDR3 reads CASSLRGNYGYTF. CDR3 coding DNA: TGTGCCAGCAGCTTACGGGGTAACTATGGCTACACCTTC.

The J gene is TRBJ1-5, the V gene TRBV2; D unresolved. This CDR3 has 14 amino acids. V dropped 1 base and J dropped 5 bases, with 9 bases sitting between them. Germline lookup yields CDR1 SNHLY and CDR2 FYNNEI. The CDR3, as DNA: TGTGCCAGCAGTGAAGATGGGCCTTATCAGCCCCAGCATTTT. Translation: CASSEDGPYQPQHF.

This clone occurred once. The V call is TRBV19, the J call TRBJ2-1; 9 bases map to TRBD2. Germline CDR1 and CDR2: LNHDA and SQIVND (reference sequence). With 3 bases clipped from V and 4 bases from J, the junction kept 19 bases outside the gene matches. CDR3 length: 20 amino acids. This CDR3 reads CASSMGFGTAASGVYNEQFF. In nucleotides, the CDR3 is TGTGCCAGTAGTATGGGGTTCGGGACAGCCGCTAGCGGGGTGTACAATGAGCAGTTCTTC.

This chain connects TRBV28 to TRBJ1-2, with D possibly matching TRBD1 (6 bases). CDR1 is MDHEN, CDR2 SYDVKM, per germline. The CDR3 has 12 amino acids. V gave up 7 bases and J gave up 4 bases, with 10 bases separating them. CDR3 loop: CASTIRGYGYTF. The CDR3 DNA is TGTGCCAGCACCATCAGGGGCTATGGCTACACCTTC.

CDR3 DNA sequence: TGTGCCAGTAGTCGTCTGGACGTGCAAGTCTACACAGATACGCAGTATTTT. This encodes CASSRLDVQVYTDTQYF. The rearrangement joins TRBV19 to TRBJ2-3; D remains ambiguous. V lost 5 bases, J lost 2 bases, and 20 bases lay in between. CDR3 length: 17 residues. Germline loops: CDR1 LNHDA, CDR2 SQIVND (reference sequence).

The chain recombines TRBV11-3 with TRBJ2-2, with TRBD1 identical over 7 bases. V lost 1 base to trimming and J lost 5 bases; unmatched junction nucleotides: 4. Germline V gene data show CDR1 as SGHNT and CDR2 as YENEEA. There are 15 residues in the CDR3. In DNA, the CDR3 is TGTGCCAGCAGCTTAGGATTCAGGGGGACCGGGGAGCTGTTTTTT. Protein product: CASSLGFRGTGELFF.

Concerning this clone itself: This specimen includes other DNA sequences encoding the same CDR3. The chain uses TRBV3-1 (or the pseudogene TRBV3-2) and TRBJ1-1; no firm D call. The CDR3 sequence is 12 residues long. Trimming cost V 1 base and J 7 bases, with 7 bases left between them. Germline loops: CDR1 LGHDT, CDR2 YNNKEL (reference sequence). The CDR3 is CASSQGPSEAFF. CDR3 nucleotide sequence: TGTGCCAGCAGCCAAGGTCCCAGTGAAGCTTTCTTT.

The chain links TRBV6-2 or TRBV6-3 to TRBJ1-6; maybe TRBD1 (5 bases). The CDR3 has 14 amino acids. The germline V gene has CDR1 MNHEY and CDR2 SVGEGT. With 6 bases removed from V and 6 bases from J, the gap between germline ends came to 12 bases. CDR3 protein: CASSSGTSNSPLHF. The DNA for the CDR3 is TGTGCCAGCAGCTCCGGGACTAGTAATTCACCCCTCCACTTT.